Following are 13 T cell receptor beta chains from one sample sequenced in a study of T cells expressing NK-cell markers. One entry per CDR3 protein, without DNA, is what TCRdb gives after re-calling the 5' RACE reads. The sample yields 400,000 to 450,000 distinct CDR3 sequences, of which the top ten take up about 7.1%. The sequencing input was blood T cells: a sorted CD56 or NKG2C T cell subset, CD4+ or CD8+ T cells, or bulk PBMC T cells (not recorded which). Receptors originate from a woman between 18 and 69 years old in good health.

CDR3 sequence: CASSLEGGPGLQYF. The V call is TRBV12-3 or TRBV12-4, the J call TRBJ2-4; the TCRdb call, TRBD1, lacks DNA for checking. The CDR3 sequence is 14 residues long.

The chain recombines TRBV29-1 with TRBJ2-2; TCRdb designates TRBD2, a call that cannot be tested without DNA. This CDR3 region has 16 residues. The germline V gene encodes CDR1 SQVTM and CDR2 ANQGSEA. The CDR3 reads CSVAGLAGAATGELFF.

This chain uses TRBV15 with TRBJ2-5; checking the TCRdb D call of TRBD2 is not possible without DNA. The CDR3 has 15 residues. Germline assignment: CDR1 LNHNV and CDR2 YYDKDF (reference sequence). The CDR3 region is CATSRSRGNWETQYF.

The chain carries TRBV12-3 or TRBV12-4 and TRBJ2-3. The CDR3 extends over 13 amino acids. The CDR3 region is CASSLRRTDTQYF.

J is TRBJ1-1 and V is TRBV29-1; TCRdb designates TRBD1, a call that cannot be tested without DNA. Germline V gene data show CDR1 as SQVTM and CDR2 as ANQGSEA. The CDR3 is made up of 16 amino acids. CDR3 sequence reads: CSVGGLGATMNTEAFF.

The V gene is TRBV5-1, the J gene TRBJ2-1; the TCRdb call, TRBD2, lacks DNA for checking. CDR1 is SGHRS, CDR2 YFSETQ, per germline. The CDR3 consists of 22 residues. CDR3 sequence reads: CASSLAGGIRFGEASSYNEQFF. The full variable domain, rest sourced from reference TRBV5-1 and TRBJ2-1, is KAGVTQTPRYLIKTRGQQVTLSCSPISGHRSVSWYQQTPGQGLQFLFEYFSETQRNKGNFPGRFSGRQFSNSRSEMNVSTLELGDSALYLCASSLAGGIRFGEASSYNEQFFGPGTRLTVL.

The chain is built from TRBV29-1 and TRBJ1-2; TCRdb's assignment of TRBD1 cannot be checked, as there is no DNA. The CDR3 spans 16 residues. Germline V gives CDR1 SQVTM, CDR2 ANQGSEA. The CDR3 loop is CSVEEGRGLVNYGYTF. Looking up the rest from reference TRBV29-1 and TRBJ1-2 gives the full variable domain: SAVISQKPSRDICQRGTSLTIQCQVDSQVTMMFWYRQQPGQSLTLIATANQGSEATYESGFVIDKFPISRPNLTFSTLTVSNMSPEDSSIYLCSVEEGRGLVNYGYTFGSGTRLTVV.

This rearrangement joins TRBV18 to TRBJ1-1; TCRdb's D call, TRBD1, is unchecked because there is no DNA. Germline V gives CDR1 KGHSH, CDR2 LQKENI. This CDR3 region has 16 residues. The CDR3 is CASSPGPPAANTEAFF.

CDR3: CASSQGRASNEQFF. The chain couples TRBV6-1 to TRBJ2-1; as DNA is missing, the TRBD1 call by TCRdb cannot be tested. Germline V gives CDR1 MNHNS, CDR2 SASEGT. The CDR3 runs to 14 residues.

The chain employs TRBV7-9 and TRBJ2-5. The germline CDR1 and CDR2 sequences are SEHNR and FQNEAQ (reference sequence). This CDR3 spans 16 amino acids. The CDR3 protein is CASSLVILTDSETQYF.

V usage is TRBV20-1 and J usage is TRBJ1-2. CDR1 is DFQATT and CDR2 is SNEGSKA in the germline V gene (reference sequence). The CDR3 has 14 residues. The CDR3 loop reads CSARDWRASYGYTF.

The J gene is TRBJ1-2, the V gene TRBV15; the TCRdb D gene call, TRBD1, has no DNA to confirm it. The CDR3 consists of 13 residues. CDR1 is LNHNV, CDR2 YYDKDF, per germline (reference sequence). The CDR3 is CATSAGQNYGYTF.

The CDR3 sequence: CATSDTRRKASTDTQYF. The V and J genes are TRBV24-1 and TRBJ2-3. The CDR3 totals 17 residues. Germline loops: CDR1 KGHDR, CDR2 SFDVKD.